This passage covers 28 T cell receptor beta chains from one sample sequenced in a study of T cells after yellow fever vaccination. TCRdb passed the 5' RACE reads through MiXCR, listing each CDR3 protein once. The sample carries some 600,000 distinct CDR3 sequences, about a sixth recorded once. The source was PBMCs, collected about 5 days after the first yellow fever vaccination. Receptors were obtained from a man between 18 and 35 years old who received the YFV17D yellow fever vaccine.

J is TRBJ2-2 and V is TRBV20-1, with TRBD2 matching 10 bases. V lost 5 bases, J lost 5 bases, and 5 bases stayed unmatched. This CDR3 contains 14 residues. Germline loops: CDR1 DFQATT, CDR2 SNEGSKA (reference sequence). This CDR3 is CSAPGTSVTGELFF. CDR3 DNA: TGCAGTGCTCCCGGGACTAGCGTTACCGGGGAGCTGTTTTTT.

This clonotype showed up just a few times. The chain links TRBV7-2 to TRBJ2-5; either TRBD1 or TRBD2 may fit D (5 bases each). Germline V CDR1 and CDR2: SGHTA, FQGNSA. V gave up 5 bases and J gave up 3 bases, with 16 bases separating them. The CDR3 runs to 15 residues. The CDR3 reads CASSRAGTSKETQYF. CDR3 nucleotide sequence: TGTGCCAGCAGCCGCGCCGGGACGTCCAAAGAGACCCAGTACTTC.

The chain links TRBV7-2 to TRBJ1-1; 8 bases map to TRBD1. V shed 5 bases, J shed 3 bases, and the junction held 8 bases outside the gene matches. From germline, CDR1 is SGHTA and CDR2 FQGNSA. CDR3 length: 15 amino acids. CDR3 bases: TGTGCCAGCAGCGCCGACAGGGGTCGGTACACTGAAGCTTTCTTT. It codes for CASSADRGRYTEAFF.

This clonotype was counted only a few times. As DNA, the CDR3 is TGTGCCAGCAGCGTAGTATTTGGCCAAAGCTCGGCTGAAGCTTTCTTT. It encodes CASSVVFGQSSAEAFF. V and J are TRBV9 and TRBJ1-1; no definite D call. The CDR3 is 16 residues long. CDR1 and CDR2 (germline): SGDLS, YYNGEE. Trimming cost V 0 bases and J 6 bases, with 18 bases left between them.

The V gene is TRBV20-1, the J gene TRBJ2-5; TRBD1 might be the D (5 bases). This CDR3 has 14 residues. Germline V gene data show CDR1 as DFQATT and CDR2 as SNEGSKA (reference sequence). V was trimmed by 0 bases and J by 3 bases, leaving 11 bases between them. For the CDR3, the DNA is TGCAGTGCTAGAGATATCGAAGGGGAAGAGACCCAGTACTTC. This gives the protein CSARDIEGEETQYF.

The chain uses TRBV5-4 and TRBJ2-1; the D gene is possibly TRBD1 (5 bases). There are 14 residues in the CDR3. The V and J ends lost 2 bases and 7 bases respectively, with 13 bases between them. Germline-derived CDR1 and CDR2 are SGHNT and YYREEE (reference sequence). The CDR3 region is CASSFGPGWNEQFF. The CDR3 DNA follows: TGTGCCAGCAGCTTTGGTCCAGGGTGGAATGAGCAGTTCTTC.

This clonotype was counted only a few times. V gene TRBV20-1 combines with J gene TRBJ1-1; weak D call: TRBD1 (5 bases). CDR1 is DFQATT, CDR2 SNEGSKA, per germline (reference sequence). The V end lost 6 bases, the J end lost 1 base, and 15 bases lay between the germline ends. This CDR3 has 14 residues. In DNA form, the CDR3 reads TGCAGTGCGCCCTCGGAGGGGACGAACACTGAAGCTTTCTTT. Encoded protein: CSAPSEGTNTEAFF.

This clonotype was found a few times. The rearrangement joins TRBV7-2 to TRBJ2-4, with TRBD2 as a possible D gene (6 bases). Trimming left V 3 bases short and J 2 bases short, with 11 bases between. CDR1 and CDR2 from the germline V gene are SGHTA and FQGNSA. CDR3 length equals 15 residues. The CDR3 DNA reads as TGTGCCAGCAGCTTGGAGGGGCGGTCCAAAAACATTCAGTACTTC. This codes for CASSLEGRSKNIQYF.

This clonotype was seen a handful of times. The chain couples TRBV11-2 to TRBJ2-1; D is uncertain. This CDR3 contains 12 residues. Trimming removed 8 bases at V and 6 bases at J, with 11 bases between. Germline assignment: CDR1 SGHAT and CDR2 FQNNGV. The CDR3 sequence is CASSITFNEQFF. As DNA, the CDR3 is TGTGCCAGCTCCATCACGTTCAATGAGCAGTTCTTC.

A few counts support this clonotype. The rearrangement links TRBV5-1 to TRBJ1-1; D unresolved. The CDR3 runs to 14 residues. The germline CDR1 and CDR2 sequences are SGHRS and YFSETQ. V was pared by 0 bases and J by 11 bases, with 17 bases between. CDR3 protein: CASSLASVTLEAFF. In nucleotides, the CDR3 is TGCGCCAGCAGCTTGGCGTCTGTGACCCTCGAGGCTTTCTTT.

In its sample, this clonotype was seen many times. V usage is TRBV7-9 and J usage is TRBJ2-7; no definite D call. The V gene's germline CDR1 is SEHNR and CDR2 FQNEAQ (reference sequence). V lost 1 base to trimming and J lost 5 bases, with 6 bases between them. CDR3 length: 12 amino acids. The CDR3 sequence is CASSLVGNEQYF. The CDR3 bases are TGTGCCAGCAGCTTAGTTGGTAACGAGCAGTACTTC.

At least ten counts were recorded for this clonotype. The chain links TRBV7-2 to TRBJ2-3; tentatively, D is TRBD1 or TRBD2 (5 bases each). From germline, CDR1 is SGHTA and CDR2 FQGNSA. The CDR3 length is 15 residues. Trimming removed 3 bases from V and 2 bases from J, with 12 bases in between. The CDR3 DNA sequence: TGTGCCAGCAGCTTCTGGGGGTCCTTCACAGATACGCAGTATTTT. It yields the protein CASSFWGSFTDTQYF.

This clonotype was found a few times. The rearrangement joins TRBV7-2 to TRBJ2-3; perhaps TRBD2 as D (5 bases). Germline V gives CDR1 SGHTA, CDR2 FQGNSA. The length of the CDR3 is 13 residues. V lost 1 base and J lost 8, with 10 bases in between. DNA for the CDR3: TGTGCCAGCAGCTTAGATCTAGAGGGTACGCAGTATTTT. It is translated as CASSLDLEGTQYF. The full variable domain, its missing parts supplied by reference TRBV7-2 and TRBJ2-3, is GAGVSQSPSNKVTEKGKDVELRCDPISGHTALYWYRQSLGQGLEFLIYFQGNSAPDKSGLPSDRFSAERTGGSVSTLTIQRTQQEDSAVYLCASSLDLEGTQYFGPGTRLTVL.

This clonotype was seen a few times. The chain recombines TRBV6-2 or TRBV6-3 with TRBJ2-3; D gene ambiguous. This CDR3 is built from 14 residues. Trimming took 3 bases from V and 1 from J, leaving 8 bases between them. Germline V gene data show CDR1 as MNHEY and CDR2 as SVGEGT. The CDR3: CASSYTYRTDTQYF. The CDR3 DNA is TGTGCCAGCAGTTATACTTACCGCACAGATACGCAGTATTTT.

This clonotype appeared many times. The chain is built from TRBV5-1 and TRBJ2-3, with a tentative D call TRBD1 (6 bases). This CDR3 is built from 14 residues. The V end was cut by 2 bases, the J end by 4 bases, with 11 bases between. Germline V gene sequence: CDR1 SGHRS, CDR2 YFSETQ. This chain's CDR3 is CASSLFQGSDTQYF. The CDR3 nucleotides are TGCGCCAGCAGCTTATTCCAGGGGTCAGATACGCAGTATTTT.

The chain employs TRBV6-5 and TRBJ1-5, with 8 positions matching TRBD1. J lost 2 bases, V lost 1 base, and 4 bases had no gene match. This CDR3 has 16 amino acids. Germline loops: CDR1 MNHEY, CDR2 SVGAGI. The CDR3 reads CASSYYPTGGNQPQHF. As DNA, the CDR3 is TGTGCCAGCAGTTACTACCCGACAGGGGGCAATCAGCCCCAGCATTTT.

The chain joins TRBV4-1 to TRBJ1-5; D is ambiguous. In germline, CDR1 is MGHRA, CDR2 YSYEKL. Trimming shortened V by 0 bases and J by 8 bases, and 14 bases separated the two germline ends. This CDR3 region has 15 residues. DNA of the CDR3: TGCGCCAGCAGCCAAGAAGGACTGGGGAGGGAGCCCCAGCATTTT. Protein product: CASSQEGLGREPQHF.

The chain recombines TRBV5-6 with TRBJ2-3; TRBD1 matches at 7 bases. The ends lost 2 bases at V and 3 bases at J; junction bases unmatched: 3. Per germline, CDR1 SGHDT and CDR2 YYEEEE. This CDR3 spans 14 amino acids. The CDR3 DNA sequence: TGTGCCAGCAGCTTACAGGGGTGGACAGATACGCAGTATTTT. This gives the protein CASSLQGWTDTQYF.

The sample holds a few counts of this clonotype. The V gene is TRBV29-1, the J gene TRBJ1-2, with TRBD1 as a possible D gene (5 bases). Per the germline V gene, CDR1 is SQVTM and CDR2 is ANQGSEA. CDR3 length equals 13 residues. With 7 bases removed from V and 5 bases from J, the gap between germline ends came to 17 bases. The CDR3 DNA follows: TGCAGCGCCGCTACCGGGACGGTGTATGGCTACACCTTC. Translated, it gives CSAATGTVYGYTF.

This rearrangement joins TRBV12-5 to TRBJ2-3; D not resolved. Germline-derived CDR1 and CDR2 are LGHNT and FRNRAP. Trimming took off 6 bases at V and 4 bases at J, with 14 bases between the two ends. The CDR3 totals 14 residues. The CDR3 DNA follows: TGTGCTAGTGGCCCCAGCCGGGTCCCAGATACGCAGTATTTT. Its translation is CASGPSRVPDTQYF.

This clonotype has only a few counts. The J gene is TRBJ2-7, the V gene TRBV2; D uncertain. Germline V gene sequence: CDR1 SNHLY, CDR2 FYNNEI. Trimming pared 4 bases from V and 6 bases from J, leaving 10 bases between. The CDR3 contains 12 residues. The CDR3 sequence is CASSVRLPEQYF. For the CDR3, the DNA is TGTGCCAGCAGTGTAAGGTTACCCGAGCAGTACTTC.

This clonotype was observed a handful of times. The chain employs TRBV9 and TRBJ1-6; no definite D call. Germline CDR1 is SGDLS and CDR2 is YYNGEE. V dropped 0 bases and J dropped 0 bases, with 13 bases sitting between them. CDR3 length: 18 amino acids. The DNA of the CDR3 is TGTGCCAGCAGCGTAGATGGAGGTCTGAGCTCCTATAATTCACCCCTCCACTTT. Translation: CASSVDGGLSSYNSPLHF.

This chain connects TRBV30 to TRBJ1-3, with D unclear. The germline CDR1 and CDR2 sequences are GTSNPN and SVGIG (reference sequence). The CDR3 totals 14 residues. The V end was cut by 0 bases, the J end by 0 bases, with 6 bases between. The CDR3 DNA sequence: TGTGCCTGGAGTGTAGGCGGCTCTGGAAACACCATATATTTT. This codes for CAWSVGGSGNTIYF.

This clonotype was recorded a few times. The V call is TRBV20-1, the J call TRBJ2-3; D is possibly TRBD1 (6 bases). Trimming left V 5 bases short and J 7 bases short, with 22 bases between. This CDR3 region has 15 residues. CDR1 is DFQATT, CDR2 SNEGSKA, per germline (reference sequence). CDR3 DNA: TGCAGTGCTGCCCAGGTGGCAGGGGCCCCTAATACGCAGTATTTT. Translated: CSAAQVAGAPNTQYF.

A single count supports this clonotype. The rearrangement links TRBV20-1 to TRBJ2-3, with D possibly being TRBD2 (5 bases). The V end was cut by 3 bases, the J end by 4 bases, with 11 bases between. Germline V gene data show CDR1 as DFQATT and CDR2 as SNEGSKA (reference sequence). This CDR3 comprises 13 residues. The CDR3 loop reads CSASGEGADTQYF. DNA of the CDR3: TGCAGTGCTAGCGGGGAAGGAGCAGATACGCAGTATTTT.

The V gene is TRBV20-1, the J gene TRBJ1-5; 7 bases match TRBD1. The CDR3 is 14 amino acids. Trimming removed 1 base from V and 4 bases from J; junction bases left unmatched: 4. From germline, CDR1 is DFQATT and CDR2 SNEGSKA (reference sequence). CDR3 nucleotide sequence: TGCAGTGCTAGAGGTTACAGGGGAAATCAGCCCCAGCATTTT. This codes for CSARGYRGNQPQHF.

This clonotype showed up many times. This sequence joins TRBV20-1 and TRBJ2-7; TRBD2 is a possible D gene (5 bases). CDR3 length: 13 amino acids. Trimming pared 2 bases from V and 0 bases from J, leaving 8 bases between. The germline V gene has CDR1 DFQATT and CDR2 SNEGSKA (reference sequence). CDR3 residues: CSARRGSSYEQYF. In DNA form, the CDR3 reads TGCAGTGCTAGACGAGGGTCCTCCTACGAGCAGTACTTC.

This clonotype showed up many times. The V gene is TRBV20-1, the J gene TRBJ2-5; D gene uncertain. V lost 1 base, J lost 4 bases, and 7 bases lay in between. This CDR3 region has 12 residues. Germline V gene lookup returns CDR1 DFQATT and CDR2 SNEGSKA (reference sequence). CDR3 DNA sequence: TGCAGTGCTAGAGGGATGCGAGAGACCCAGTACTTC. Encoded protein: CSARGMRETQYF.